Each of the 28 T cell receptor beta chains below was sequenced from the same sample in a study of early T cells in non-severe SARS-CoV-2 infection. TCRdb reprocessed the 5' RACE reads with MiXCR, giving one entry per CDR3 protein. The sample has roughly 20,000 distinct CDR3 sequences, under 6.5% seen once. Sequencing was carried out using whole blood. The receptors originated from an adult who was a healthcare worker with PCR-confirmed SARS-CoV-2 infection or an uninfected control (not recorded which).

Remarks on this clonotype: Relative to the germline gene, one junction end is altered; a read error may explain this. CDR3 nucleotide sequence: TGTGCTAGCAGCCCCGGACTAGCGGGAGCTGTGGATACGCAGTATTTT. Its translation is CASSPGLAGAVDTQYF. The chain is built from TRBV7-7 and TRBJ2-3; 13 nucleotides agree with TRBD2. Germline lookup yields CDR1 SSHAT and CDR2 FNYEAQ (reference sequence). The CDR3 covers 16 residues. Filled out from reference TRBV7-7 and TRBJ2-3, the complete variable domain reads GAGVSQSPRYKVTKRGQDVTLRCDPISSHATLYWYQQALGQGPEFLTYFNYEAQPDKSGLPSDRFSAERPEGSISTLTIQRTEQRDSAMYRCASSPGLAGAVDTQYFGPGTRLTVL.

The chain recombines TRBV11-2 with TRBJ2-1, with D uncertain. CDR3 length: 15 amino acids. Germline V lookup: CDR1 SGHAT, CDR2 FQNNGV. V was clipped by 5 bases and J by 7 bases, with 18 bases between them. The CDR3 nucleotides read TGTGCCAGCAGCCCTATGGAAGGCCTGGGGAATGAGCAGTTCTTC. This codes for CASSPMEGLGNEQFF.

This clonotype was detected ten times or more. The genes are TRBV30 and TRBJ2-4; D may correspond to TRBD1 or TRBD2 (5 bases each). Germline CDR1 GTSNPN, CDR2 SVGIG (reference sequence). This CDR3 region has 14 residues. V was trimmed by 5 bases and J by 0 bases, leaving 11 bases between them. This chain's CDR3 is CAWELGTAKNIQYF. The CDR3 DNA sequence: TGTGCCTGGGAGCTTGGGACAGCCAAAAACATTCAGTACTTC.

This clonotype was seen many times. The CDR3 DNA follows: TGCGCCAGCAGCTTGGGCAGCTCTGGAAACACCATATATTTT. Protein: CASSLGSSGNTIYF. The chain joins TRBV5-1 to TRBJ1-3; D is undetermined. This CDR3 has 14 amino acids. Germline V gene sequence: CDR1 SGHRS, CDR2 YFSETQ. Trimming cost V 0 bases and J 0 bases, with 4 bases left between them.

In this sample, this clonotype is medium-sized. The rearrangement links TRBV29-1 to TRBJ2-7; maybe TRBD1 (6 bases). Germline values: CDR1 SQVTM, CDR2 ANQGSEA. The CDR3 is made up of 13 amino acids. Trimming shortened V by 6 bases and J by 0 bases, and 12 bases separated the two germline ends. The DNA for the CDR3 is TGCAGCGTGGGCCGGGACAACTCCTACGAGCAGTACTTC. It codes for CSVGRDNSYEQYF.

This clonotype was seen many times. The V and J genes are TRBV20-1 and TRBJ2-2, with 9 bases identical to TRBD1. Germline CDR1 and CDR2: DFQATT and SNEGSKA (reference sequence). Trimming cost V 1 base and J 3 bases; bases outside gene matches: 3. The CDR3 extends over 15 amino acids. The CDR3: CSARVGDRDTGELFF. The CDR3 DNA reads as TGCAGTGCTAGAGTTGGGGACAGGGACACCGGGGAGCTGTTTTTT.

This clonotype was counted at least ten times. The rearrangement uses TRBV25-1 and TRBJ2-3; 9 bases align to TRBD2. Germline V gene data show CDR1 as MGHDK and CDR2 as SYGVNS. This CDR3 comprises 15 residues. Trimming cost V 2 bases and J 4 bases; bases outside gene matches: 4. CDR3 protein: CASSELLAGADTQYF. CDR3 bases: TGTGCCAGCAGTGAACTGTTAGCGGGAGCAGATACGCAGTATTTT.

This clonotype came up many times. The V and J genes are TRBV18 and TRBJ1-1, with TRBD1 matching over 9 bases. The trim removed 5 bases at V and 7 bases at J, leaving 2 bases unmatched. Germline values: CDR1 KGHSH, CDR2 LQKENI. The CDR3 spans 12 residues. This CDR3 reads CASSSTGGEAFF. CDR3 sequence (DNA): TGTGCCAGCTCATCGACAGGGGGTGAAGCTTTCTTT.

The rearrangement joins TRBV29-1 to TRBJ1-1; tentative D call: TRBD1 (5 bases). This CDR3 contains 10 residues. CDR1 is SQVTM and CDR2 is ANQGSEA in the germline V gene. The germline V and J ends were trimmed by 8 bases and 7 bases, with 11 bases remaining between them. CDR3 in amino acids: CSFRDNEAFF. CDR3 bases: TGCAGCTTCAGGGATAATGAAGCTTTCTTT.

The chain couples TRBV7-2 to TRBJ2-3, with a possible D match to TRBD2 (6 bases). The germline V and J ends were trimmed by 5 bases and 0 bases, with 30 bases remaining between them. The germline CDR1 and CDR2 sequences are SGHTA and FQGNSA. This CDR3 has 21 residues. The CDR3 DNA reads TGTGCCAGCAGCAGTCCTGGCAGCTTAAGTCTAGCGCGCTCTAGCACAGATACGCAGTATTTT. As protein: CASSSPGSLSLARSSTDTQYF.

This clonotype was recorded at least ten times. V is TRBV10-1 and J is TRBJ1-1; no definite D call. The CDR3 covers 13 residues. Germline V gene data show CDR1 as WNHNN and CDR2 as SYGVQD (reference sequence). V was clipped by 8 bases and J by 1 base, with 11 bases between them. CDR3 bases: TGCGCCAGCGCTCGAGCAGGGAACACTGAAGCTTTCTTT. This gives the protein CASARAGNTEAFF.

This clonotype was seen ten or more times. This rearrangement joins TRBV6-5 to TRBJ1-2; D not certain. This CDR3 has 15 amino acids. Germline V gene lookup returns CDR1 MNHEY and CDR2 SVGAGI. V was cut by 0 bases and J by 4 bases, with 12 bases left in between. CDR3: CASSYSDQWAYGYTF. The DNA for the CDR3 is TGTGCCAGCAGTTACTCCGACCAGTGGGCCTATGGCTACACCTTC.

This clonotype was recorded at least ten times. This chain connects TRBV5-1 to TRBJ1-4; D is possibly TRBD1 (6 bases). Deletions cut 0 bases from V and 6 bases from J, with 12 bases between. Germline V CDR1 and CDR2: SGHRS, YFSETQ. The CDR3 extends over 15 amino acids. CDR3 DNA: TGCGCCAGCAGCTTGGCGGGACACCGGGATGAAAAACTGTTTTTT. It codes for CASSLAGHRDEKLFF.

There are many counts of this clonotype. The CDR3 nucleotides are TGCGCCAGCAGCTTGGACGGGACGGCGATTCTCTTCAGTGAGCAGTTCTTC. It specifies CASSLDGTAILFSEQFF. The J gene is TRBJ2-1, the V gene TRBV5-1; D tentatively fits TRBD1 or TRBD2 (5 bases each). There are 17 residues in the CDR3. V was trimmed by 0 bases and J by 9 bases, leaving 22 bases between them. Germline values: CDR1 SGHRS, CDR2 YFSETQ.

This clonotype came up many times. V usage is TRBV4-1 and J usage is TRBJ2-3; 8 nucleotides align to TRBD1. Per the germline V gene, CDR1 is MGHRA and CDR2 is YSYEKL. After removal of 4 bases from V and 3 bases from J, the junction contained 6 bases not matched to a gene. This CDR3 contains 15 residues. CDR3 sequence reads: CASSRTGQATDTQYF. The CDR3 coding sequence is TGCGCCAGCAGCCGAACGGGACAGGCGACAGATACGCAGTATTTT.

This clonotype was detected ten times or more. The rearrangement links TRBV28 to TRBJ2-1; 10 bases are shared with TRBD2. Trimming took 6 bases from V and 10 from J; bases not matched to a gene: 9. The CDR3 has 14 residues. Germline V CDR1 and CDR2: MDHEN, SYDVKM. The CDR3 here is CASRLSGTSVEQFF. CDR3 DNA sequence: TGTGCCAGCAGGCTCTCCGGGACTAGCGTCGAGCAGTTCTTC.

There are many counts of this clonotype. The chain's CDR3 is CSARVGAGSQPQHF. As DNA, the CDR3 is TGCAGTGCTAGAGTGGGGGCTGGTAGTCAGCCCCAGCATTTT. The chain has TRBV20-1 and TRBJ1-5; D may be TRBD1 (6 bases). The CDR3 covers 14 residues. The germline gives CDR1 DFQATT, CDR2 SNEGSKA (reference sequence). V was trimmed by 1 base and J by 6 bases, leaving 13 bases between them.

This clonotype was detected many times. The chain joins TRBV7-9 to TRBJ1-2, with D possibly being TRBD1 (5 bases). Germline CDR1 SEHNR, CDR2 FQNEAQ (reference sequence). The V and J ends lost 1 base and 2 bases respectively, with 14 bases between them. The CDR3 has 16 amino acids. The CDR3 DNA is TGTGCCAGCAGCTTAGATGGCAGGGCTTTCAACTATGGCTACACCTTC. Residues: CASSLDGRAFNYGYTF.

Relative to its sample, this clonotype is medium-sized. This CDR3 is CASSLSESTDTQYF. The DNA for the CDR3 is TGCGCCAGCAGCCTCTCCGAAAGCACAGATACGCAGTATTTT. J is TRBJ2-3 and V is TRBV5-1; D call uncertain. The CDR3 has 14 residues. Germline loops: CDR1 SGHRS, CDR2 YFSETQ. With 4 bases removed from V and 0 bases from J, the gap between germline ends came to 9 bases. Drawing the rest from reference TRBV5-1 and TRBJ2-3, the complete variable domain is KAGVTQTPRYLIKTRGQQVTLSCSPISGHRSVSWYQQTPGQGLQFLFEYFSETQRNKGNFPGRFSGRQFSNSRSEMNVSTLELGDSALYLCASSLSESTDTQYFGPGTRLTVL.

This clonotype was picked up many times. DNA of the CDR3: TGTGCCAGCAGTTCCCCCTTGGGTTCTAGCACAGATACGCAGTATTTT. This translates into CASSSPLGSSTDTQYF. V is TRBV6-5 and J is TRBJ2-3; no clear D gene. Trimming left V 4 bases short and J 0 bases short, with 14 bases between. The CDR3 is 16 amino acids. Germline V CDR1 and CDR2: MNHEY, SVGAGI.

Many counts were recorded for this clonotype. The chain uses TRBV4-1 and TRBJ2-7, with D uncertain. This CDR3 contains 14 residues. V dropped 1 base and J dropped 2 bases, with 9 bases sitting between them. Per the germline V gene, CDR1 is MGHRA and CDR2 is YSYEKL. CDR3 amino acids: CASSQGTVTYEQYF. CDR3 DNA: TGCGCCAGCAGCCAAGGAACGGTAACCTACGAGCAGTACTTC.

This clonotype was observed at least ten times. The V call is TRBV6-5, the J call TRBJ1-6; D is possibly TRBD1 (5 bases). V lost 3 bases, J lost 0 bases, and 9 bases lay in between. Germline-derived CDR1 and CDR2 are MNHEY and SVGAGI. The CDR3 runs to 16 residues. CDR3 in amino acids: CASSYRGSSYNSPLHF. The CDR3 bases are TGTGCCAGCAGTTATCGGGGGAGCTCCTATAATTCACCCCTCCACTTT.

This clonotype was recorded once. The rearrangement uses TRBV5-1 and TRBJ2-3; possible D gene TRBD1, 5 bases. V lost 4 bases, J lost 0 bases, and 15 bases lay in between. Germline V gene data show CDR1 as SGHRS and CDR2 as YFSETQ. The CDR3 consists of 16 residues. The chain's CDR3 is CASSRGKGASTDTQYF. CDR3 DNA sequence: TGCGCCAGCAGCCGCGGTAAAGGGGCTAGCACAGATACGCAGTATTTT. The variable domain in full, completed from reference TRBV5-1 and TRBJ2-3, reads KAGVTQTPRYLIKTRGQQVTLSCSPISGHRSVSWYQQTPGQGLQFLFEYFSETQRNKGNFPGRFSGRQFSNSRSEMNVSTLELGDSALYLCASSRGKGASTDTQYFGPGTRLTVL.

Within the sample, this clonotype is medium-sized. V usage is TRBV4-1 and J usage is TRBJ2-3; 13 nucleotides align to TRBD2. Losses at the gene ends were 5 bases for V and 6 bases for J; bases not matched to a gene: 17. The CDR3 has 19 amino acids. The germline gives CDR1 MGHRA, CDR2 YSYEKL. The CDR3 sequence: CASSSTGTSGTILGDTQYF. CDR3 coding DNA: TGCGCCAGCAGCTCCACCGGGACTAGCGGGACCATCCTCGGGGATACGCAGTATTTT.

This clonotype was counted many times. The chain has TRBV6-5 and TRBJ1-6; D uncertain. Germline CDR1 MNHEY, CDR2 SVGAGI. V gave up 2 bases and J gave up 7 bases, with 9 bases separating them. The CDR3 spans 14 residues. The CDR3 DNA sequence: TGTGCCAGCAGTTACGCAGAGCCGAATTCACCCCTCCACTTT. Its translation: CASSYAEPNSPLHF.

The genes are TRBV6-4 and TRBJ2-3, with D perhaps TRBD1 (7 bases). The CDR3 contains 13 residues. V lost 6 bases, J lost 5 bases, and 12 bases lay in between. CDR1 MRHNA and CDR2 SNTAGT come from the germline V gene. The CDR3 nucleotides are TGTGCCAGCAGCGTTCAGGGGGGAGATACGCAGTATTTT. Translated, it gives CASSVQGGDTQYF.

This clonotype was counted at least ten times. The J gene is TRBJ1-1, the V gene TRBV29-1; D gene ambiguous. CDR1 is SQVTM and CDR2 is ANQGSEA in the germline V gene. V lost 1 base and J 0 bases, leaving 18 bases between the germline ends. The CDR3 length is 17 residues. Written as DNA, the CDR3 is TGCAGCGTTGAAGTTGTGGATACGAGTGGAATGAACACTGAAGCTTTCTTT. This sequence encodes CSVEVVDTSGMNTEAFF. Supplemented by reference TRBV29-1 and TRBJ1-1, the full variable domain reads SAVISQKPSRDICQRGTSLTIQCQVDSQVTMMFWYRQQPGQSLTLIATANQGSEATYESGFVIDKFPISRPNLTFSTLTVSNMSPEDSSIYLCSVEVVDTSGMNTEAFFGQGTRLTVV.

This clonotype was seen ten or more times. The gene calls are TRBV20-1 and TRBJ1-5, with TRBD1 identical over 7 bases. This CDR3 comprises 14 residues. Germline V gene sequence: CDR1 DFQATT, CDR2 SNEGSKA (reference sequence). V lost 1 base, J lost 4 bases, and 4 bases stayed unmatched. The CDR3 region has the DNA TGCAGTGCTAGAGTAGGGGGCAGGAATCAGCCCCAGCATTTT. Translating gives CSARVGGRNQPQHF.